The 13 T cell receptor beta chains in this list originate from one sample, sequenced in a study of cytotoxic CD8 clonotypes in ibrutinib-treated CLL (dated by TCRdb to the early 2020s). To prepare the library, the immunoSEQ multiplex PCR assay was applied. TCRdb took over this immuneACCESS table, retaining in-frame rearrangements with V and J assigned. Such tables are incomplete; in checked studies, under half of the missing clones stem from an unresolved V gene, and the remainder is unexplained. This sample gives about 200,000 clones in total; roughly 72% of them show up just once. The ten largest clones take up around 15% of the sample. Taken with the paper, the label for time point translates to: roughly 2 years on ibrutinib. Here the sequenced sample was PBMCs, taken after 24 months of ibrutinib treatment. These receptors were collected from a human donor with chronic lymphocytic leukemia.

This clone turned up a few times. The chain is built from TRBV12-5 and TRBJ1-5; 7 nucleotides align to TRBD1. This CDR3 has 13 amino acids. Germline V gene lookup returns CDR1 LGHNT and CDR2 FRNRAP. The trim removed 6 bases at V and 9 bases at J, leaving 8 bases unmatched. CDR3 bases: TGTGCTAGTGGCCGACAGGGAAGTCTGCCCCAGCATTTT. It is translated as CASGRQGSLPQHF.

The chain couples TRBV5-4 to TRBJ2-1; TRBD2 matches 13 bases. Per germline, CDR1 SGHNT and CDR2 YYREEE (reference sequence). This CDR3 comprises 14 residues. Losses at the gene ends were 5 bases for V and 5 bases for J; bases not matched to a gene: 1. This CDR3 reads CASRGLAGDNEQFF. CDR3 in DNA: TGTGCCAGCAGAGGACTAGCGGGAGACAATGAGCAGTTCTTC.

Only a few counts were recorded for this clone. The rearrangement joins TRBV9 to TRBJ2-2; 8 nucleotides agree with TRBD1. The length of the CDR3 is 16 residues. Trimming took 0 bases from V and 4 from J; bases not matched to a gene: 5. The germline V gene encodes CDR1 SGDLS and CDR2 YYNGEE. In nucleotides, the CDR3 is TGTGCCAGCAGCGTAGGGGCCGGGACAGGCACCGGGGAGCTGTTTTTT. As protein: CASSVGAGTGTGELFF.

This chain links TRBV27 with TRBJ2-7; 7 bases map to TRBD1. Germline lookup yields CDR1 MNHEY and CDR2 SMNVEV (reference sequence). V was pared by 0 bases and J by 4 bases, with 9 bases of the junction left unmatched. This CDR3 has 16 amino acids. The CDR3 sequence: CASSLSRTGWVYEQYF. The CDR3 nucleotides read TGTGCCAGCAGTTTATCGAGGACAGGCTGGGTTTACGAGCAGTACTTC.

This CDR3 reads CASTEGPSYEQYF. CDR3 coding DNA: TGTGCCAGCACGGAGGGGCCCTCCTACGAGCAGTACTTC. The chain employs TRBV28 and TRBJ2-7, with D maybe TRBD2 (6 bases). The CDR3 is 13 amino acids. From germline, CDR1 is MDHEN and CDR2 SYDVKM. The V end lost 7 bases, the J end lost 0 bases, and 10 bases lay between the germline ends.

This clone occurred a few times. The chain has TRBV5-4 and TRBJ1-4; D may be TRBD1 (5 bases). Germline V gene data show CDR1 as SGHNT and CDR2 as YYREEE (reference sequence). CDR3 length: 15 residues. The V end was cut by 5 bases, the J end by 5 bases, with 16 bases between. In DNA, the CDR3 is TGTGCCAGCAGTCCCAGGGCAAGCAACAATGAAAAACTGTTTTTT. It specifies CASSPRASNNEKLFF.

The sample holds a few counts of this clone. The rearrangement joins TRBV9 to TRBJ2-1; 12 bases line up with TRBD2. CDR1 SGDLS and CDR2 YYNGEE come from the germline V gene. The CDR3 sequence is 15 residues long. The V and J ends lost 0 bases and 7 bases, in that order; junction bases with no gene match: 2. CDR3 amino acids: CASSVGLAGGNEQFF. The DNA for the CDR3 is TGTGCCAGCAGCGTAGGGCTAGCGGGAGGGAATGAGCAGTTCTTC.

The genes are TRBV27 and TRBJ2-1; D possibly corresponds to TRBD2 (7 bases). The ends were cut back, 7 bases at V and 2 bases at J, with 15 bases in the middle. Germline V gene lookup returns CDR1 MNHEY and CDR2 SMNVEV (reference sequence). CDR3 size: 15 residues. In DNA, the CDR3 is TGTGCCAGCATGCGGGGGAGGGGGACCTACAATGAGCAGTTCTTC. Its translation is CASMRGRGTYNEQFF.

This clone was detected ten times or more. The chain recombines TRBV7-9 with TRBJ1-4, with 10 bases that match TRBD1. Per the germline V gene, CDR1 is SEHNR and CDR2 is FQNEAQ (reference sequence). J gave up 6 bases and V 1 base, and 8 bases lay outside the gene matches. The CDR3 is made up of 17 amino acids. CDR3 protein: CASSLVFSGQGDEKLFF. In nucleotides, the CDR3 is TGTGCCAGCAGCTTAGTATTTAGTGGACAGGGGGATGAAAAACTGTTTTTT.

The CDR3 region is CASSSRRGGSTDTQYF. CDR3 nucleotide sequence: TGTGCCAGCAGCTCTCGCAGGGGGGGGAGCACAGATACGCAGTATTTT. The genes are TRBV7-6 and TRBJ2-3; D could derive from TRBD1 or TRBD2 (7 bases each). Germline V lookup: CDR1 SGHVS, CDR2 FNYEAQ. The V and J ends lost 4 bases and 0 bases respectively, with 14 bases between them. CDR3 length: 16 amino acids.

Concerning this clone: Other DNA sequences in this sample translate to the same CDR3. This chain links TRBV20-1 with TRBJ2-1; D remains ambiguous. V lost 6 bases to trimming and J lost 1 base, with 4 bases between them. Germline V lookup: CDR1 DFQATT, CDR2 SNEGSKA (reference sequence). The CDR3 totals 11 residues. For the CDR3, the DNA is TGCAGTGCCAATTCCTACAATGAGCAGTTCTTC. Translated, it gives CSANSYNEQFF.

The chain uses TRBV19 and TRBJ1-1; 7 bases align to TRBD1. V was pared by 5 bases and J by 0 bases, with 9 bases of the junction left unmatched. Per germline, CDR1 LNHDA and CDR2 SQIVND (reference sequence). The CDR3 consists of 16 residues. The CDR3 protein is CASSQRDRVMNTEAFF. The CDR3 DNA reads TGTGCCAGTAGTCAACGGGACAGAGTAATGAACACTGAAGCTTTCTTT.

This clone was counted once. This chain connects TRBV19 to TRBJ2-7; TRBD2 matches 8 bases. This CDR3 comprises 15 residues. V lost 3 bases, J lost 6 bases, and 10 bases stayed unmatched. Germline CDR1 is LNHDA and CDR2 is SQIVND (reference sequence). The CDR3 reads CASSILPAGAVEQYF. The CDR3 nucleotides are TGTGCCAGTAGTATCCTCCCAGCGGGAGCTGTCGAGCAGTACTTC.